This TCR beta chain comes out of a study of T cell clonotyping in hematopoietic cell transplantation. Study outcomes and limitations: Recipient TCR diversity dropped after transplant; expanded clonotypes rose from day 30 to 180.

Sequencing used immunoSEQ multiplex PCR; TCRdb keeps in-frame clones, though not all of them. The sample shows about 16,000 clones, roughly 93% of them seen only once. Time point in this sample: recipient sample about 28 days before transplant, after cytoreduction. Blood collection times were about day -28 and days 30, 100, 180 posttransplant. The sample holds a few counts of this clone. What it binds is not known. Trimming took 4 bases from V and 4 from J, leaving 10 bases between them. In germline, CDR1 is MGHRA, CDR2 YSYEKL. The CDR3 spans 14 residues. V usage is TRBV4-1 and J usage is TRBJ2-2; D is uncertain. This TCR derives from a man aged 18 to 30 with biphenotypic leukemia. Some clones in this sample may be carry-over from other donors' samples. This sample comprised peripheral blood mononuclear cells, obtained before stem cell transplant. CDR3 sequence reads: CASSPRKGTGELFF. CDR3 coding DNA: TGCGCCAGCAGCCCTAGAAAGGGCACCGGGGAGCTGTTTTTT.